In this sample, the clone carrying this T cell receptor (beta chain) turned up many times. As yet, its antigen is unknown. The sample is drawn from a study of T cells in Graves' hyperthyroidism and ophthalmopathy. Overall study findings and caveats: Within blood appeared most thyroid clonotypes that had expanded above 0.001.

A Clinical Activity Score of at least 3, a NOSPECS grade of at least 4 and a duration under 3 months were recorded in the ophthalmopathy patients. The CDR3 loop spans 12 amino acids. Trimming pared 4 bases from V and 8 bases from J, leaving 10 bases between. RNA transcripts yielded amplified TCR beta CDR3 regions. The HTBI primer set served for first-round RT-PCR of the TCR CDR3. TCRdb itself ran the multiplex PCR reads through MiXCR, one entry per CDR3 protein. The table includes about 380,000 distinct CDR3 sequences, about a fifth detected once. The sequencing sample was made of blood. This rearrangement joins TRBV12-3 or TRBV12-4 to TRBJ2-3, with a weak D call TRBD1 (5 bases). This sequence originates from a young man with Graves' ophthalmopathy. In nucleotides, the CDR3 is TGTGCCAGCAGTTCCTCTAGGGGTACGCAGTATTTT. It encodes CASSSSRGTQYF.